These 30 T cell receptor beta chains were sequenced from one sample in a study of shared clonotypes between healthy human individuals. Naive CD8 cells comprised CD45RO-negative, CCR7-positively selected cells, excluding terminally differentiated effector memory CD45RA+ cells. Using immunoSEQ multiplex PCR, the repertoire was profiled, and TCRdb retains in-frame clones only, with some absent. Of a few million clones listed, around 93% are singletons. The sample was naive CD8+ T cells from PBMCs. The receptors derive from a young man in good health. Some clones in this sample may be carry-over from other donors' samples.

This clone was seen once. The gene calls are TRBV10-3 and TRBJ2-7; D possibly corresponds to TRBD2 (6 bases). The CDR3 runs to 12 residues. V was pared by 5 bases and J by 7 bases, with 12 bases between. Germline loops: CDR1 ENHRY, CDR2 SYGVKD. In DNA, the CDR3 is TGTGCCATCAGTTGGGTCGGGGGTGAGCAGTACTTC. It translates to CAISWVGGEQYF.

For this clone: Other DNA sequences within the sample encode an identical CDR3. The rearrangement joins TRBV28 to TRBJ1-1; D uncertain. CDR1 MDHEN and CDR2 SYDVKM come from the germline V gene. Trimming removed 3 bases at V and 4 bases at J, with 3 bases between. The CDR3 contains 11 residues. The CDR3 spells CASSFPTEAFF. In DNA form, the CDR3 reads TGTGCCAGCAGTTTTCCCACTGAAGCTTTCTTT.

The V and J genes are TRBV9 and TRBJ1-1; tentatively, D is TRBD1 (5 bases). Between the trimmed V and J ends, which lost 2 bases and 2 bases, there was a span of 7 bases. Germline CDR1 is SGDLS and CDR2 is YYNGEE. CDR3 size: 13 residues. CDR3 in amino acids: CASSVWDNTEAFF. CDR3 DNA sequence: TGTGCCAGCAGCGTGTGGGACAACACTGAAGCTTTCTTT.

This clone was detected a few times. The CDR3 nucleotides are TGTGCCAGCACCCAGGGACGGATTAACTACGAGCAGTACTTC. Its translation: CASTQGRINYEQYF. The V gene is TRBV28, the J gene TRBJ2-7; D possibly uses TRBD1 or TRBD2 (5 bases each). There are 14 residues in the CDR3. The germline V gene encodes CDR1 MDHEN and CDR2 SYDVKM. Trimming removed 7 bases from V and 3 bases from J, with 16 bases in between. Full variable domain (missing parts from reference TRBV28 and TRBJ2-7): DVKVTQSSRYLVKRTGEKVFLECVQDMDHENMFWYRQDPGLGLRLIYFSYDVKMKEKGDIPEGYSVSREKKERFSLILESASTNQTSMYLCASTQGRINYEQYFGPGTRLTVT.

This clone came up once. The chain links TRBV10-3 to TRBJ2-7, with D perhaps assigned TRBD1 or TRBD2 (5 bases each). CDR3 size: 14 residues. Trimming took off 3 bases at V and 7 bases at J, with 16 bases between the two ends. Germline loops: CDR1 ENHRY, CDR2 SYGVKD. The CDR3 loop reads CAISDGWQGGEQYF. The CDR3 DNA sequence: TGTGCCATCAGTGATGGTTGGCAGGGCGGGGAGCAGTACTTC.

The CDR3 coding sequence is TGTGCCAGTAGTATTGGCACTAGCGGAGCCCTCTCCTACGAGCAGTACTTC. Its translation is CASSIGTSGALSYEQYF. This rearrangement joins TRBV19 to TRBJ2-7; 8 nucleotides agree with TRBD2. CDR1 and CDR2 from the germline V gene are LNHDA and SQIVND (reference sequence). This CDR3 is built from 17 residues. With 3 bases clipped from V and 0 bases from J, the junction kept 10 bases outside the gene matches.

The table lists this clone with a count of one. The chain uses TRBV27 and TRBJ2-6, with 9 nucleotides matching TRBD2. CDR1 MNHEY and CDR2 SMNVEV come from the germline V gene (reference sequence). With V trimmed by 8 bases and J by 2 bases, 7 bases remained unmatched. This CDR3 region has 16 residues. DNA for the CDR3: TGTGCCAGCCAAGTCGGCGGGGGGGCTGGGGCCAACGTCCTGACTTTC. This encodes CASQVGGGAGANVLTF.

As concerns this clone: The identical CDR3 is also encoded by other nucleotide sequences in the sample. V is TRBV7-3 and J is TRBJ1-1; a weak D match, TRBD1 (5 bases). Trimming pared 2 bases from V and 8 bases from J, leaving 12 bases between. This CDR3 comprises 13 residues. Germline V CDR1 and CDR2: SGHTA, FQGTGA. The CDR3 sequence is CASSLGPRTEAFF. CDR3 bases: TGTGCCAGCAGCTTAGGTCCCCGGACAGAAGCTTTCTTT.

The chain is built from TRBV9 and TRBJ2-2; TRBD1 matches at 7 bases. Per the germline V gene, CDR1 is SGDLS and CDR2 is YYNGEE. V was clipped by 3 bases and J by 2 bases; unmatched bases: 4. The CDR3 runs to 15 residues. CDR3 DNA: TGTGCCAGCAGCGATTACAGGGGAAACACCGGGGAGCTGTTTTTT. This sequence encodes CASSDYRGNTGELFF.

V and J are TRBV18 and TRBJ1-1; D is uncertain. The CDR3 runs 14 residues. Germline values: CDR1 KGHSH, CDR2 LQKENI. V shed 3 bases and J shed 3 bases, with 11 bases lying between them. The CDR3 is CASSPPQKYTEAFF. The CDR3 region has the DNA TGTGCCAGCTCACCGCCACAGAAATACACTGAAGCTTTCTTT.

The chain links TRBV9 to TRBJ2-1; D uncertain. CDR1 and CDR2 from the germline V gene are SGDLS and YYNGEE. Trimming removed 0 bases at V and 3 bases at J, with 10 bases between. This CDR3 contains 15 residues. CDR3 nucleotides: TGTGCCAGCAGCGTAGTTAGTTCCAACTACAATGAGCAGTTCTTC. It is translated as CASSVVSSNYNEQFF.

This rearrangement joins TRBV9 to TRBJ1-2; 7 nucleotides align to TRBD1. There are 14 residues in the CDR3. The J segment lost 5 bases and the V segment lost 3 bases, leaving 7 bases of the junction unmatched. CDR1 SGDLS and CDR2 YYNGEE come from the germline V gene. CDR3 sequence (DNA): TGTGCCAGCAGCGGCGCAGGGGGATTTTATGGCTACACCTTC. Protein: CASSGAGGFYGYTF.

V is TRBV7-9 and J is TRBJ1-5, with 8 positions matching TRBD1. This CDR3 contains 14 residues. After removal of 9 bases from V and 1 base from J, the junction contained 5 bases not matched to a gene. In germline, CDR1 is SEHNR, CDR2 FQNEAQ (reference sequence). The CDR3, as DNA: TGTGCCAGTCAGGGGGCGGGGAGCAATCAGCCCCAGCATTTT. Translating gives CASQGAGSNQPQHF.

This clone has only a few counts. The sample contains more than one DNA sequence encoding this CDR3. This sequence joins TRBV19 and TRBJ1-1; D is perhaps TRBD1 (6 bases). V lost 2 bases, J lost 4 bases, and 11 bases lay in between. Germline V gene sequence: CDR1 LNHDA, CDR2 SQIVND (reference sequence). This CDR3 is 14 amino acids long. The CDR3 coding sequence is TGTGCCAGTAGTATAAGGGGAGGGGGCACTGAAGCTTTCTTT. Protein sequence: CASSIRGGGTEAFF.

Concerning this clone: This same CDR3 is encoded by further DNA sequences in the sample. The rearrangement uses TRBV28 and TRBJ2-1, with D hard to call. The V end was cut by 5 bases, the J end by 3 bases, with 5 bases between. This CDR3 region has 12 residues. Germline CDR1 reads MDHEN; CDR2 reads SYDVKM. The CDR3 region has the DNA TGTGCCAGCAGTCGGAGCTACAATGAGCAGTTCTTC. Protein: CASSRSYNEQFF.

This clone was seen only a few times. V usage is TRBV10-3 and J usage is TRBJ2-1; 8 bases align to TRBD1. V was pared by 7 bases and J by 8 bases, with 7 bases of the junction left unmatched. Per germline, CDR1 ENHRY and CDR2 SYGVKD. CDR3 length equals 13 residues. CDR3 sequence (DNA): TGTGCCATCACCCAGGGGGCTAGCTATGAGCAGTTCTTC. Protein product: CAITQGASYEQFF.

The rearrangement links TRBV2 to TRBJ2-7, with D possibly TRBD2 on 7 matching bases. The CDR3 extends over 15 amino acids. Germline loops: CDR1 SNHLY, CDR2 FYNNEI. The V end lost 6 bases, the J end lost 4 bases, and 19 bases lay between the germline ends. CDR3 in DNA: TGTGCCAGCAGCGGGGGGCGGCTAGCTGCATACGAGCAGTACTTC. Protein product: CASSGGRLAAYEQYF.

The chain links TRBV13 to TRBJ2-1; 8 positions agree with TRBD1. The germline CDR1 and CDR2 sequences are PRHDT and FYEKMQ (reference sequence). The trim removed 0 bases at V and 8 bases at J, leaving 24 bases unmatched. The length of the CDR3 is 21 residues. CDR3 nucleotide sequence: TGTGCCAGCAGCTTAGGCCGTCCTGGTTATTTGGGACAGGCTTTTGTCGATGAGCAGTTCTTC. Encoded protein: CASSLGRPGYLGQAFVDEQFF.

This clone was detected a few times. V usage is TRBV30 and J usage is TRBJ2-7, with 12 bases lining up with TRBD2. The V segment lost 0 bases and the J segment 6 bases; nucleotides outside the gene matches: 6. This CDR3 spans 15 amino acids. Germline CDR1 GTSNPN, CDR2 SVGIG (reference sequence). The CDR3 sequence: CAWSVRLAGELEQYF. The CDR3 DNA reads TGTGCCTGGAGTGTCCGACTAGCGGGAGAACTCGAGCAGTACTTC.

The chain recombines TRBV19 with TRBJ1-5, with D unclear. V was clipped by 5 bases and J by 1 base, with 9 bases between them. Germline V lookup: CDR1 LNHDA, CDR2 SQIVND (reference sequence). The CDR3 totals 14 residues. CDR3 sequence (DNA): TGTGCCAGTAGTTGGGGTGGGAGCAATCAGCCCCAGCATTTT. Translation: CASSWGGSNQPQHF.

The chain recombines TRBV7-2 with TRBJ2-7, with 7 bases identical to TRBD2. This CDR3 is 16 amino acids long. V trimming: 1 base; J trimming: 0 bases; junction bases outside the gene matches: 6. Per the germline V gene, CDR1 is SGHTA and CDR2 is FQGNSA. The CDR3 protein is CASSLEMASGSYEQYF. The CDR3 region has the DNA TGTGCCAGCAGCTTAGAAATGGCTAGCGGCTCCTACGAGCAGTACTTC.

The chain employs TRBV7-9 and TRBJ1-4; D may be TRBD1 (6 bases). Germline loops: CDR1 SEHNR, CDR2 FQNEAQ (reference sequence). The CDR3 length is 12 residues. V shed 5 bases and J shed 12 bases, with 13 bases lying between them. For the CDR3, the DNA is TGTGCCAGCAGCACCGGGGGCCTCCAACTGTTTTTT. This gives the protein CASSTGGLQLFF.

In its sample, this clone was seen a few times. The sample has other DNA sequences that encode this CDR3 too. This chain connects TRBV27 to TRBJ1-2, with 7 bases lining up with TRBD1. The CDR3 totals 13 residues. Per the germline V gene, CDR1 is MNHEY and CDR2 is SMNVEV (reference sequence). J lost 4 bases, V lost 3 bases, and 2 bases had no gene match. This chain's CDR3 is CASSFGTAYGYTF. The CDR3 DNA reads TGTGCCAGCAGTTTCGGGACAGCCTATGGCTACACCTTC.

This chain connects TRBV19 to TRBJ2-1; the match to TRBD2 covers 7 bases. In germline, CDR1 is LNHDA, CDR2 SQIVND (reference sequence). The CDR3 is made up of 16 amino acids. After removal of 3 bases from V and 7 bases from J, the junction contained 12 bases not matched to a gene. CDR3 sequence reads: CASSIISGGPVNEQFF. CDR3 sequence (DNA): TGTGCCAGTAGTATTATTTCGGGAGGTCCGGTTAATGAGCAGTTCTTC.

The V and J genes are TRBV11-2 and TRBJ2-7; TRBD2 might be the D (6 bases). The CDR3 is 15 amino acids. V dropped 5 bases and J dropped 2 bases, with 16 bases sitting between them. Germline lookup yields CDR1 SGHAT and CDR2 FQNNGV. The CDR3 DNA reads TGTGCCAGCAGCCCCCGGGGTGGCGGGGCCTACGAGCAGTACTTC. Its protein product is CASSPRGGGAYEQYF.

The chain uses TRBV18 and TRBJ2-7; D is perhaps TRBD1 (6 bases). The CDR3 sequence is 14 residues long. CDR1 and CDR2 (germline): KGHSH, LQKENI. Trimming left V 3 bases short and J 1 base short, with 10 bases between. CDR3 nucleotide sequence: TGTGCCAGCTCACCCGAGACAGGATCCTACGAGCAGTACTTC. The encoded protein is CASSPETGSYEQYF.

This clone was detected once. The chain joins TRBV27 to TRBJ2-1; the match to TRBD2 covers 9 bases. Unmatched junction bases numbered 9, after V lost 6 bases and J lost 15 bases. Germline-derived CDR1 and CDR2 are MNHEY and SMNVEV (reference sequence). The CDR3 is 12 residues long. CDR3 region: CASSAGLANTFF. As DNA, the CDR3 is TGTGCCAGCAGCGCGGGACTAGCAAACACGTTCTTC.

This chain uses TRBV4-3 with TRBJ1-1; D is possibly TRBD1 (5 bases). The germline V gene encodes CDR1 LGHNA and CDR2 YSLEER. The CDR3 extends over 16 amino acids. The V gene lost 0 bases and the J gene lost 4 bases, with 15 bases spanning the gap. CDR3 coding DNA: TGCGCCAGCAGCCAAGATTCCCCCAGGGTCGGCACTGAAGCTTTCTTT. Translating it yields CASSQDSPRVGTEAFF.

The chain recombines TRBV19 with TRBJ2-7; D remains unclear. V lost 4 bases to trimming and J lost 3 bases, with 13 bases between them. This CDR3 has 14 amino acids. The germline gives CDR1 LNHDA, CDR2 SQIVND (reference sequence). CDR3 region: CASSTPGFLYEQYF. The DNA for the CDR3 is TGTGCCAGTAGTACCCCCGGATTCCTCTACGAGCAGTACTTC.

The chain links TRBV7-3 to TRBJ2-3; TRBD2 matches 9 bases. In germline, CDR1 is SGHTA, CDR2 FQGTGA. Trimming removed 5 bases from V and 0 bases from J; junction bases left unmatched: 3. The CDR3 runs 15 residues. CDR3 residues: CASSRGLASTDTQYF. CDR3 sequence (DNA): TGTGCCAGCAGCCGAGGACTAGCGAGCACAGATACGCAGTATTTT.